This record covers a single T cell receptor (beta chain). Per the authors' pipeline: The assay estimated nucleated cells by amplifying reference gene primers. TCRdb keeps only in-frame clones here, not all; method: immunoSEQ multiplex PCR. The DNA was the basis for D and trimming; V, J and clone size are from that table. The table lists 250,000 or so clones, approximately 80% of them singletons, with over 5.5% in the top ten. The sample is drawn from a study of blood T cell repertoires in COVID-19. Study-wide background: Samples came from the United States, Italy and Spain, spanning acute and convalescent COVID-19. T cells, B-cell-depleted T cells, or PBMCs supplied cDNA or gDNA.

Germline values: CDR1 MNHEY, CDR2 SMNVEV (reference sequence). V gave up 2 bases and J gave up 4 bases; unmatched junction bases: 5. The CDR3 sequence is 15 residues long. V and J are TRBV27 and TRBJ2-7; 10 bases match TRBD2. The sequenced sample consisted of peripheral blood. This sequence was found in a woman aged 60-70 years with active or convalescent COVID-19. Here the CDR3 reads CASSLAASGSYEQYF. The CDR3 nucleotides read TGTGCCAGCAGTTTAGCGGCTAGCGGGAGTTACGAGCAGTACTTC.